This T cell receptor beta chain was captured in a study of T cell responses to AZD1222 COVID-19 vaccine. The table came from immunoSEQ multiplex PCR; TCRdb's copy has only in-frame clones and leaves some out. Of more than 85,000 clones listed, around 93% are singletons. General observations from the study: Sampling captured repertoires only after the peak T cell response.

This clone was detected once. Antigen specificity is unknown. The V gene lost 6 bases and the J gene lost 7 bases, with 19 bases spanning the gap. Germline V CDR1 and CDR2: KGHSH, LQKENI. The CDR3 has 14 amino acids. The sequence derives from an adult in good health. J is TRBJ2-7 and V is TRBV18; D uncertain. The sample was peripheral blood, taken on day 0 of AZD1222 vaccination. The CDR3, as DNA: TGTGCCAGCTCTCTAGATGTAAGGATACGAGAGCAGTACTTC. It encodes CASSLDVRIREQYF.